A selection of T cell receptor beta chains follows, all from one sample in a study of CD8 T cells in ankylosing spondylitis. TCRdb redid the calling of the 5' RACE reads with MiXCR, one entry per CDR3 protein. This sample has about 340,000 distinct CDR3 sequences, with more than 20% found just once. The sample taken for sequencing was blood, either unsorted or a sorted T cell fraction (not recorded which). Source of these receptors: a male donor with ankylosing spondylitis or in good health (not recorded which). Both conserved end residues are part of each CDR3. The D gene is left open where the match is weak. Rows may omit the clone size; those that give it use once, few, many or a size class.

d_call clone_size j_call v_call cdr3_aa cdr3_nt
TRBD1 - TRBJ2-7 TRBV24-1 CATSDSGTENPYEQYF TGTGCCACCAGTGATTCCGGGACAGAGAACCCCTACGAGCAGTACTTC
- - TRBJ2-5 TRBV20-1 CSARGGTQGETQYF TGCAGTGCTAGAGGGGGGACCCAGGGGGAGACCCAGTACTTC
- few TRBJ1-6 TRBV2 CASSAPPRGSRVALHF TGTGCCAGCAGTGCACCCCCCAGGGGCAGCCGAGTAGCCCTCCACTTT
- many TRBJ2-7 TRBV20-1 CSAREESYEQYF TGCAGTGCTAGAGAAGAGTCCTACGAGCAGTACTTC
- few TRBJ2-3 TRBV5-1 CASSEDRPTDTQYF TGCGCCAGCAGCGAAGACAGGCCCACAGATACGCAGTATTTT
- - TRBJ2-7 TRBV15 CATSIPTEYSYEQYF TGTGCCACCAGCATCCCGACAGAATACTCCTACGAGCAGTACTTC
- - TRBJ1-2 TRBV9 CASSARDYGYTF TGTGCCAGCAGCGCCCGAGACTATGGCTACACCTTC
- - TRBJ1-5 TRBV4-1 CASSQDRYQPQHF TGCGCCAGCAGCCAAGATCGGTATCAGCCCCAGCATTTT
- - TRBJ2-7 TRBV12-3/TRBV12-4 CASSLRGRAYEQYF TGTGCCAGCAGTTTACGGGGCAGGGCCTACGAGCAGTACTTC
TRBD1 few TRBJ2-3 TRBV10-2 CASSEQGTYTQYF TGCGCCAGCAGTGAACAGGGGACGTATACGCAGTATTTT
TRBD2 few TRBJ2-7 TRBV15 CATREVAGGGEQYF TGTGCCACCAGAGAGGTAGCGGGGGGGGGAGAGCAGTACTTC
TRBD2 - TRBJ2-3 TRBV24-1 CATSDFGGEDTQYF TGTGCCACCAGTGATTTCGGGGGGGAAGATACGCAGTATTTT
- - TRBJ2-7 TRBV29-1 CSVEDKGQAYEQYF TGCAGCGTTGAAGATAAAGGGCAAGCCTACGAGCAGTACTTC